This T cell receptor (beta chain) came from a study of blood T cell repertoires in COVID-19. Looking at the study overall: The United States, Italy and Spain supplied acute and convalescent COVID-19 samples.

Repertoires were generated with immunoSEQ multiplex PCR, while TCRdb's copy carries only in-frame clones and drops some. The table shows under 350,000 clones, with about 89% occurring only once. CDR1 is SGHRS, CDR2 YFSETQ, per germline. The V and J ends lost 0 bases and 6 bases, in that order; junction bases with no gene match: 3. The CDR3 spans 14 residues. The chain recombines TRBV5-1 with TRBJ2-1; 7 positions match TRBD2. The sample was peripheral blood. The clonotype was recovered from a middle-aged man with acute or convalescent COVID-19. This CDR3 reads CASSLAGGVNEQFF. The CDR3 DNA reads TGCGCCAGCAGCTTGGCGGGGGGAGTCAATGAGCAGTTCTTC.